This T cell receptor (beta chain) came from a study of CD8+ T cells in alopecia areata. About the research overall: Twice a day, 5 to 10 mg of oral tofacitinib was administered to treated patients.

Germline V CDR1 and CDR2: SGHAT, FQNNGV. The ends lost 1 base at V and 6 bases at J; junction bases unmatched: 4. The CDR3 is 15 amino acids. Treatment reported: oral pan-JAK inhibitor, 5-10 mg twice daily. Lesional scalp punch biopsies and peripheral blood were collected from alopecia areata patients. Sequencing relied on a cDNA template that was reverse transcribed from extracted RNA. Profiled with immunoSEQ multiplex PCR; TCRdb holds only in-frame clones, not every one. Of more than 100,000 clones in the sample, under 90% were seen once. Sequencing used CD8+ T cells sorted from blood, obtained between weeks 30 and 35, from a patient treated with tofacitinib. The clonotype comes from a human donor with alopecia areata. V and J are TRBV11-2 and TRBJ2-2; TRBD1 matches at 8 bases. The CDR3, as DNA: TGTGCCAGCAGCTTAGTTGCAGGGGGCCCCGGGGAGCTGTTTTTT. It translates to CASSLVAGGPGELFF. Drawing the rest from reference TRBV11-2 and TRBJ2-2, the complete variable domain is EAGVAQSPRYKIIEKRQSVAFWCNPISGHATLYWYQQILGQGPKLLIQFQNNGVVDDSQLPKDRFSAERLKGVDSTLKIQPAKLEDSAVYLCASSLVAGGPGELFFGEGSRLTVL.